Listed here are 30 T cell receptor beta chains from one sample, sequenced in a study of T-cell reconstitution after alpha-beta-depleted transplantation in children (dated by TCRdb to about 2016). Explained via the paper, the treatment or condition label denotes: allogeneic hematopoietic cell transplantation with graft depleted of TCRalphabeta T cells and CD19 B cells. The method was PCR. The sequencer listed for this sample is Illumina HiSeq 2500. TCR libraries were prepared with molecular barcoding, using unique molecular identifiers to normalize TCRbeta repertoire quantification. The public reads were reprocessed in TCRdb via fastp at Q25 and MiXCR, keeping in-frame beta chains. When rows share a CDR3 protein, they turn into one entry using the most common DNA and genes. The sample records 780,000 or so distinct CDR3 sequences, 16% of which are singletons. Approximately 4.5% of the sample is in the top ten clones.

The input for sequencing was PBMCs, mostly from graft donor cells, taken 360 days after TCRalphabeta/CD19-depleted stem cell transplant. Every receptor here comes from a male patient younger than 18 who had a stem cell transplant for acute lymphoblastic leukemia, so the T cells may come from the graft donor.

The chain uses TRBV7-8 and TRBJ2-7; 7 bases agree with TRBD2. Germline V gene lookup returns CDR1 SGHVS and CDR2 FQNEAQ. The CDR3 loop spans 15 amino acids. V was clipped by 1 base and J by 6 bases; unmatched bases: 9. The CDR3 region is CASSLVGGSSGEQYF. CDR3 in DNA: TGTGCCAGCAGCTTAGTTGGCGGGAGTTCTGGCGAGCAGTACTTC.

The chain has TRBV5-1 and TRBJ2-2, with D hard to call. The germline CDR1 and CDR2 sequences are SGHRS and YFSETQ. V lost 4 bases to trimming and J lost 6 bases, with 7 bases between them. The CDR3 is 12 amino acids. CDR3 sequence reads: CASSHIPGELFF. As DNA, the CDR3 is TGCGCCAGCAGCCACATCCCCGGGGAGCTGTTTTTT.

This clonotype was recorded a few times. The rearrangement joins TRBV18 to TRBJ2-5; TRBD2 matches 15 bases. J lost 6 bases, V lost 3 bases, and 8 bases had no gene match. This CDR3 is 17 amino acids long. Germline CDR1 KGHSH, CDR2 LQKENI. The CDR3: CASSPPGLAGGVKTQYF. The CDR3 region has the DNA TGTGCCAGCTCACCCCCGGGACTAGCGGGAGGAGTGAAGACCCAGTACTTC. The whole variable domain, filled in from reference TRBV18 and TRBJ2-5, reads NAGVMQNPRHLVRRRGQEARLRCSPMKGHSHVYWYRQLPEEGLKFMVYLQKENIIDESGMPKERFSAEFPKEGPSILRIQQVVRGDSAAYFCASSPPGLAGGVKTQYFGPGTRLLVL.

The rearrangement links TRBV27 to TRBJ2-7; D not certain. V gave up 2 bases and J gave up 4 bases, with 9 bases separating them. From germline, CDR1 is MNHEY and CDR2 SMNVEV (reference sequence). This CDR3 region has 13 residues. The CDR3 is CASSLRIAYEQYF. CDR3 sequence (DNA): TGTGCCAGCAGTTTAAGGATTGCATACGAGCAGTACTTC.

V is TRBV6-5 and J is TRBJ2-1, with TRBD2 matching 9 bases. J was trimmed by 6 bases and V by 4 bases; bases with no gene match: 1. The CDR3 totals 13 residues. Germline CDR1 is MNHEY and CDR2 is SVGAGI. The CDR3 DNA reads TGTGCCAGCAGTTCACTAGCGGGCAATGAGCAGTTCTTC. Encoded protein: CASSSLAGNEQFF.

This chain uses TRBV5-1 with TRBJ2-7; 13 bases line up with TRBD2. Germline V gene lookup returns CDR1 SGHRS and CDR2 YFSETQ. The length of the CDR3 is 20 residues. Trimming at V came to 1 base and at J to 0 bases, leaving 13 bases not matched to a gene. The DNA of the CDR3 is TGCGCCAGCAGCTTGTTTTTGTCGGGACTAGCGGGACTCCCCTCCTACGAGCAGTACTTC. Translated: CASSLFLSGLAGLPSYEQYF.

This clonotype was recorded a few times. V gene TRBV6-1 combines with J gene TRBJ1-5, with 9 nucleotides matching TRBD1. Germline-derived CDR1 and CDR2 are MNHNS and SASEGT. CDR3 length equals 15 residues. V lost 6 bases and J lost 5; bases outside the gene matches: 8. In nucleotides, the CDR3 is TGTGCCAGCAGGGGACAGGGTGGTGAATATCAGCCCCAGCATTTT. Translating gives CASRGQGGEYQPQHF.

The chain combines TRBV20-1 with TRBJ2-7, with 8 bases matching TRBD2. Germline lookup yields CDR1 DFQATT and CDR2 SNEGSKA (reference sequence). The CDR3 loop spans 12 amino acids. V was pared by 3 bases and J by 8 bases, with 6 bases of the junction left unmatched. Written as DNA, the CDR3 is TGCAGTGCTAGCGGGAGGGGTGCGAAGCAGTACTTC. It is translated as CSASGRGAKQYF.

CDR3 nucleotide sequence: TGTGCCAGCTCACCACGGCTAGCGGAGACCCAAGAGACCCAGTACTTC. Translation: CASSPRLAETQETQYF. The chain uses TRBV18 and TRBJ2-5; 7 bases are shared with TRBD2. The CDR3 is made up of 16 amino acids. V dropped 1 base and J dropped 1; count of bases not matched to a gene: 6. The V gene's germline CDR1 is KGHSH and CDR2 LQKENI.

Here the CDR3 DNA reads TGCGCCAGCAGTTACAGGGGAGGCTGGAACGGAAACACCATATATTTT. Residues: CASSYRGGWNGNTIYF. This chain uses TRBV5-1 with TRBJ1-3; 7 positions agree with TRBD1. After removal of 5 bases from V and 4 bases from J, the junction contained 12 bases not matched to a gene. CDR3 length: 16 amino acids. CDR1 is SGHRS, CDR2 YFSETQ, per germline.

V gene TRBV12-3 or TRBV12-4 combines with J gene TRBJ2-3; 8 nucleotides agree with TRBD1. The CDR3 loop spans 16 amino acids. The ends lost 5 bases at V and 1 base at J; junction bases unmatched: 8. CDR3 protein: CASSDRGSYGTDTQYF. The CDR3 DNA follows: TGTGCCAGCAGTGACAGGGGTAGCTATGGCACAGATACGCAGTATTTT.

This clonotype has just a few counts. The chain is built from TRBV4-1 and TRBJ1-2; TRBD1 is a possible D gene (5 bases). The V and J ends lost 0 bases and 8 bases respectively, with 10 bases between them. This CDR3 is built from 13 residues. The germline V gene encodes CDR1 MGHRA and CDR2 YSYEKL. The CDR3 is CASSQDRGMGYTF. The CDR3 DNA reads as TGCGCCAGCAGCCAAGATCGGGGGATGGGCTACACCTTC.

Concerning this clonotype itself: In this CDR3 the conserved last residue, phenylalanine or tryptophan, is missing, so a read error is likely. The chain has TRBV24-1 and TRBJ2-4; TRBD2 agrees at 9 bases. Trimming removed 6 bases from V and 8 bases from J; junction bases left unmatched: 4. Germline CDR1 KGHDR, CDR2 SFDVKD. The CDR3 contains 13 residues. This CDR3 is CATSSASGDIQYV. The DNA of the CDR3 is TGTGCCACCAGTTCGGCTAGCGGGGACATTCAGTACGTC.

This clonotype was counted only a few times. The rearrangement uses TRBV5-1 and TRBJ2-3, with a tentative D call TRBD2 (6 bases). The CDR3 runs 15 residues. Trimming took 1 base from V and 1 from J, leaving 10 bases between them. Germline CDR1 is SGHRS and CDR2 is YFSETQ. This CDR3 is CASSLPGVGTDTQYF. The CDR3 region has the DNA TGCGCCAGCAGCTTGCCGGGAGTTGGCACAGATACGCAGTATTTT.

V usage is TRBV5-6 and J usage is TRBJ2-5; a possible D gene is TRBD1 (6 bases). Germline V gene lookup returns CDR1 SGHDT and CDR2 YYEEEE. Trimming took off 2 bases at V and 5 bases at J, with 19 bases between the two ends. The CDR3 runs 16 residues. In nucleotides, the CDR3 is TGTGCCAGCAGCTTCCCAGGTTGGGGGCTACGGGAGACCCAGTACTTC. This translates into CASSFPGWGLRETQYF. Drawing the rest from reference TRBV5-6 and TRBJ2-5, the complete variable domain is DAGVTQSPTHLIKTRGQQVTLRCSPKSGHDTVSWYQQALGQGPQFIFQYYEEEERQRGNFPDRFSGHQFPNYSSELNVNALLLGDSALYLCASSFPGWGLRETQYFGPGTRLLVL.

The rearrangement joins TRBV29-1 to TRBJ1-2; D unresolved. CDR1 and CDR2 from the germline V gene are SQVTM and ANQGSEA. V dropped 4 bases and J dropped 8 bases, with 14 bases sitting between them. This CDR3 region has 12 residues. The CDR3 nucleotides read TGCAGCGTTGTGGTTGCGCTGGGCGGCTACACCTTC. Its protein is CSVVVALGGYTF. Full variable domain (missing parts from reference TRBV29-1 and TRBJ1-2): SAVISQKPSRDICQRGTSLTIQCQVDSQVTMMFWYRQQPGQSLTLIATANQGSEATYESGFVIDKFPISRPNLTFSTLTVSNMSPEDSSIYLCSVVVALGGYTFGSGTRLTVV.

This clonotype came up a few times. In DNA, the CDR3 is TGTGCCAGCAGTAGGAGGGGCGGGAGGAATCAGCCCCAGCATTTT. This sequence encodes CASSRRGGRNQPQHF. The chain is built from TRBV27 and TRBJ1-5, with D possibly being TRBD1 (5 bases). Germline lookup yields CDR1 MNHEY and CDR2 SMNVEV (reference sequence). The CDR3 sequence is 15 residues long. Trimming took 5 bases from V and 4 from J, leaving 15 bases between them.

The V and J genes are TRBV20-1 and TRBJ2-1; 13 nucleotides align to TRBD2. Trimming cost V 0 bases and J 8 bases; bases outside gene matches: 16. Germline-derived CDR1 and CDR2 are DFQATT and SNEGSKA (reference sequence). CDR3 length: 19 residues. CDR3 DNA sequence: TGCAGTGCTAGAGATTTCTCCGGGACTAGCGGGACACCCCTGGATGAGCAGTTCTTC. Translation gives CSARDFSGTSGTPLDEQFF.

The CDR3 here is CASSSSGRPGEQFF. The CDR3 region has the DNA TGTGCCAGCAGTTCTAGCGGGAGACCCGGCGAGCAGTTCTTC. This rearrangement joins TRBV6-5 to TRBJ2-1; 10 positions match TRBD2. This CDR3 has 14 amino acids. The germline CDR1 and CDR2 sequences are MNHEY and SVGAGI. With V trimmed by 4 bases and J by 10 bases, 7 bases remained unmatched.

V usage is TRBV13 and J usage is TRBJ2-7; 8 bases match TRBD2. Germline V gene data show CDR1 as PRHDT and CDR2 as FYEKMQ (reference sequence). The V and J ends lost 4 bases and 4 bases, in that order; junction bases with no gene match: 6. The CDR3 has 14 residues. The CDR3 here is CASSSERENYEQYF. The CDR3 coding sequence is TGTGCCAGCAGCTCCGAGCGGGAGAATTACGAGCAGTACTTC.

This clonotype has just a few counts. V usage is TRBV9 and J usage is TRBJ2-5, with D perhaps matching TRBD1 or TRBD2 (6 bases each). V shed 1 base and J shed 4 bases, with 14 bases lying between them. There are 15 residues in the CDR3. Looked up from germline, CDR1 is SGDLS and CDR2 is YYNGEE. CDR3 amino acids: CASSVPKGGGETQYF. CDR3 DNA sequence: TGTGCCAGCAGCGTACCGAAGGGGGGTGGAGAGACCCAGTACTTC.

In this sample, this clonotype turned up a few times. J is TRBJ2-1 and V is TRBV20-1; 9 nucleotides agree with TRBD2. Germline V gene data show CDR1 as DFQATT and CDR2 as SNEGSKA (reference sequence). The CDR3 totals 14 residues. J lost 6 bases, V lost 5 bases, and 8 bases had no gene match. In nucleotides, the CDR3 is TGCAGTGCTCCCGGGACTAGCCGGTTCAATGAGCAGTTCTTC. As protein: CSAPGTSRFNEQFF.

This rearrangement joins TRBV19 to TRBJ1-1; the D gene is possibly TRBD1 (5 bases). Trimming shortened V by 3 bases and J by 12 bases, and 14 bases separated the two germline ends. There are 12 residues in the CDR3. Germline V gene sequence: CDR1 LNHDA, CDR2 SQIVND (reference sequence). The CDR3 nucleotides read TGTGCCAGTAGTATGATCGGGACGGTTACTTTCTTT. Protein product: CASSMIGTVTFF.

This clonotype has ten or more counts. V and J are TRBV20-1 and TRBJ2-3, with a tentative D call TRBD2 (6 bases). CDR3 length: 12 amino acids. Germline V gene data show CDR1 as DFQATT and CDR2 as SNEGSKA (reference sequence). Trimming pared 2 bases from V and 12 bases from J, leaving 15 bases between. The DNA for the CDR3 is TGCAGTGCTAGAAGAATAAGGGACTTTCAGTATTTT. Translating gives CSARRIRDFQYF.

CDR3 nucleotides: TGTGCCACCAGCTTCTTGTCTTTTTCCTCCTACGAGCAGTACTTC. As protein: CATSFLSFSSYEQYF. The chain joins TRBV15 to TRBJ2-7, with D unclear. Germline V gene sequence: CDR1 LNHNV, CDR2 YYDKDF (reference sequence). This CDR3 comprises 15 residues. Trimming cost V 5 bases and J 0 bases, with 14 bases left between them.

This clonotype was observed a few times. This sequence joins TRBV2 and TRBJ1-2; no firm D call. Germline loops: CDR1 SNHLY, CDR2 FYNNEI. With 6 bases removed from V and 2 bases from J, the gap between germline ends came to 10 bases. The CDR3 runs to 13 residues. The CDR3 loop is CASRGSDNYGYTF. Here the CDR3 DNA reads TGTGCCAGCAGGGGGTCAGACAACTATGGCTACACCTTC.

This chain joins TRBV5-1 and TRBJ2-3, with TRBD1 identical over 12 bases. The germline gives CDR1 SGHRS, CDR2 YFSETQ. V was clipped by 4 bases and J by 2 bases; unmatched bases: 5. The CDR3 spans 16 residues. The CDR3, as DNA: TGCGCCAGCAGCCCGGGGACAGGGGGCTCCACAGATACGCAGTATTTT. Protein: CASSPGTGGSTDTQYF.

This clonotype was found many times. The chain couples TRBV28 to TRBJ2-7; TRBD1 might be the D (5 bases). CDR3 length: 14 residues. The V gene's germline CDR1 is MDHEN and CDR2 SYDVKM. V lost 5 bases, J lost 0 bases, and 11 bases lay in between. As DNA, the CDR3 is TGTGCCAGCAGTCCCTACAGGAGCTCCTACGAGCAGTACTTC. The encoded protein is CASSPYRSSYEQYF.

The chain links TRBV20-1 to TRBJ1-5, with 7 positions matching TRBD1. Germline V lookup: CDR1 DFQATT, CDR2 SNEGSKA (reference sequence). The CDR3 is 15 residues long. The trim removed 0 bases at V and 7 bases at J, leaving 9 bases unmatched. The CDR3 loop reads CSARDQAQGWQPQHF. The CDR3 DNA reads as TGCAGTGCTAGAGATCAGGCACAGGGGTGGCAGCCCCAGCATTTT.

This chain joins TRBV3-1 and TRBJ2-5, with D tentatively TRBD2 (6 bases). This CDR3 has 16 amino acids. The germline V and J ends were trimmed by 1 base and 2 bases, with 14 bases remaining between them. Per germline, CDR1 LGHDT and CDR2 YNNKEL (reference sequence). The CDR3 spells CASSQALAIIQETQYF. For the CDR3, the DNA is TGTGCCAGCAGCCAAGCCCTAGCGATTATACAAGAGACCCAGTACTTC.